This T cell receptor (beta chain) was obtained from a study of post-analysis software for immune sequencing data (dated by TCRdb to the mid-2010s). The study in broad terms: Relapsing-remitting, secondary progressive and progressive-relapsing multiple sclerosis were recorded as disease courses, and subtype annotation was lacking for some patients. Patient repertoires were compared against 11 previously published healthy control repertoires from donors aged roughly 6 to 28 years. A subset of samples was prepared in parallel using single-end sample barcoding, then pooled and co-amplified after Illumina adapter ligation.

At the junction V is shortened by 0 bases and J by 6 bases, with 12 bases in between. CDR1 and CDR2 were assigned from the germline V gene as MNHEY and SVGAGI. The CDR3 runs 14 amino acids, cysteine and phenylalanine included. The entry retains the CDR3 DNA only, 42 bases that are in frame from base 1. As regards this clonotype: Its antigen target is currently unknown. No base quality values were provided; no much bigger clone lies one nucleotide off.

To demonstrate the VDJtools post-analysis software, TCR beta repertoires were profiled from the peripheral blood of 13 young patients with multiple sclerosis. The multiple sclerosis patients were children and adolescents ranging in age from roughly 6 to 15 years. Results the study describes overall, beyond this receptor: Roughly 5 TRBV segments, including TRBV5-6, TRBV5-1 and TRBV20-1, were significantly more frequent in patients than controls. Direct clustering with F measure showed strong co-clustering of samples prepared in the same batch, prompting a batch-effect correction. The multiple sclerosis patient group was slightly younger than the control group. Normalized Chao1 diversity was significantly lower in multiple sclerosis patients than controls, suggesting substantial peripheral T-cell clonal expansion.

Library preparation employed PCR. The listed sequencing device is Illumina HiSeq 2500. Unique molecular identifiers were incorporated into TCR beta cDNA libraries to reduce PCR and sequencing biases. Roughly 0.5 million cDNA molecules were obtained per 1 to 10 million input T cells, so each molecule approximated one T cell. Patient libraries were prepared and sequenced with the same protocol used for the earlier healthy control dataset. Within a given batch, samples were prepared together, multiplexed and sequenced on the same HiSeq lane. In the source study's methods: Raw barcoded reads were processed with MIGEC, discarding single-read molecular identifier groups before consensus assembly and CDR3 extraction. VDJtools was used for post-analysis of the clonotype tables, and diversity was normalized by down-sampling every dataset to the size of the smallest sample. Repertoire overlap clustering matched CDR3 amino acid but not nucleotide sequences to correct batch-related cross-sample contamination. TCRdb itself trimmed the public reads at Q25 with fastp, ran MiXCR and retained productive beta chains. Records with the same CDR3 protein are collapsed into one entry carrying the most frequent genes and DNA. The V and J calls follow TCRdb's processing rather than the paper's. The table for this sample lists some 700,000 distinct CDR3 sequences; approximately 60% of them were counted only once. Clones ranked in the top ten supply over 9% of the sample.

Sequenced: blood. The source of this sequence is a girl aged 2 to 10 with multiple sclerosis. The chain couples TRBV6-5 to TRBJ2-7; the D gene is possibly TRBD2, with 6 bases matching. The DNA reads TGTGCCAGCAGTTACTCGACTTTGCGGGGCGAGCAGTACTTC. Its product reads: CASSYSTLRGEQYF.